This T cell receptor (beta chain) was obtained from a study of blood T cells in healthy people across ages. Study observations and caveats: Estimated diversity across one million T cells was deemed an underestimate. Since the PBMCs were unsorted, naive and antigen-experienced cells could not be conclusively compared. Relative to aged donors, long-lived donors carried more naive CD4+ cells and displayed higher diversity.

To note about this clonotype: Antigen specificity is unknown.

With a J-beta primer mix and a sample-barcoded 5' primer, a second PCR ran about 7 to 12 cycles. Each of the cDNA molecules was tagged by a template-switch adaptor with 12 random nucleotides. TCRdb redid the calling of the 5' RACE reads with MiXCR, one entry per CDR3 protein. The sample lists about 680,000 distinct CDR3 sequences; over 45% were seen once. This CDR3 spans 16 amino acids. CDR1 is MDHEN, CDR2 SYDVKM, per germline. V usage is TRBV28 and J usage is TRBJ2-1; 11 nucleotides agree with TRBD2. The J call is uncertain, as TRBJ2-7 better fits the DNA end. This receptor was taken from a woman aged 60 to 75 in good health. Source material: blood. For the CDR3, the DNA is TGTGCCAGCAGGGGATTAGCGGGAGGGTCCTACAATGAGCAGTACTTC. Translating it yields CASRGLAGGSYNEQYF.